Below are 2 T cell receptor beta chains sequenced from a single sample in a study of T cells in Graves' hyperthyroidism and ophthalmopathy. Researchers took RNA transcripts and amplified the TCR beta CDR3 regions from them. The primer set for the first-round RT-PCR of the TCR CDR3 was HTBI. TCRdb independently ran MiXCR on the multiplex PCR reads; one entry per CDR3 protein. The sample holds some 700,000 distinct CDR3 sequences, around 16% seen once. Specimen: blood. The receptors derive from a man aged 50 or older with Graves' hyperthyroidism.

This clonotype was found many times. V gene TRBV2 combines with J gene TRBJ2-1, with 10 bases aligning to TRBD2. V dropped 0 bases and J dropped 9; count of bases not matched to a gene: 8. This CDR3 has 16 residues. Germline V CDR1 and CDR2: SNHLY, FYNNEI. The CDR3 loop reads CASSEARTSGRIEQFF. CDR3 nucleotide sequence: TGTGCCAGCAGTGAAGCCCGGACTAGCGGACGTATTGAGCAGTTCTTC. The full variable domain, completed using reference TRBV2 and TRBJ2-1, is EPEVTQTPSHQVTQMGQEVILRCVPISNHLYFYWYRQILGQKVEFLVSFYNNEISEKSEIFDDQFSVERPDGSNFTLKIRSTKLEDSAMYFCASSEARTSGRIEQFFGPGTRLTVL.

CDR3 nucleotide sequence: TGTGCCAGCAGCAAGACTGGGACTAGCACAGATACGCAGTATTTT. This sequence encodes CASSKTGTSTDTQYF. The chain is built from TRBV6-1 and TRBJ2-3; possible D gene TRBD2, 6 bases. The CDR3 extends over 15 amino acids. The germline V and J ends were trimmed by 6 bases and 0 bases, with 13 bases remaining between them. CDR1 is MNHNS and CDR2 is SASEGT in the germline V gene.